This T cell receptor beta chain appears in the sequencing data of a study of response to subunit inactivated influenza vaccine. One entry per CDR3 protein, called by TCRdb with MiXCR from the RT-PCR reads. The table includes about 520,000 distinct CDR3 sequences, approximately 10% detected once. The CDR3 is made up of 14 amino acids. Trimming stripped 2 bases from V and 4 bases from J, with 11 bases between. Germline loops: CDR1 LGHNA, CDR2 YNFKEQ. This clonotype was detected many times. The gene calls are TRBV4-2 and TRBJ1-1; D uncertain. The clonotype was recovered from a man in his forties or fifties who received an inactivated influenza vaccine. Sample: PBMCs from blood, taken roughly 47 days after vaccination. The DNA of the CDR3 is TGTGCCAGCAGCCAACTTAAGATGGGCACTGAAGCTTTCTTT. Its translation: CASSQLKMGTEAFF.